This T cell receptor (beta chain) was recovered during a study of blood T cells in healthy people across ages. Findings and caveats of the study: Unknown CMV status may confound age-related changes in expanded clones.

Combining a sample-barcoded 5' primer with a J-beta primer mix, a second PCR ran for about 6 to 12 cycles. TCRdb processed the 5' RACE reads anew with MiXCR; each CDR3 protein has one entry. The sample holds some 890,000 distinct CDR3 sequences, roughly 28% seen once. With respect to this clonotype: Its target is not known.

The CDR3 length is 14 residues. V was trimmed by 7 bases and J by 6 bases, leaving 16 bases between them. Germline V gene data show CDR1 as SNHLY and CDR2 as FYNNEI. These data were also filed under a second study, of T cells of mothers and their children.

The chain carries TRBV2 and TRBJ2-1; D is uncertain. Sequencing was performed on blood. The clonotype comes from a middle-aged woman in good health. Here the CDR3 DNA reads TGTGCCAGCATCCCCTACGCGTCCGGCAATGAGCAGTTCTTC. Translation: CASIPYASGNEQFF.